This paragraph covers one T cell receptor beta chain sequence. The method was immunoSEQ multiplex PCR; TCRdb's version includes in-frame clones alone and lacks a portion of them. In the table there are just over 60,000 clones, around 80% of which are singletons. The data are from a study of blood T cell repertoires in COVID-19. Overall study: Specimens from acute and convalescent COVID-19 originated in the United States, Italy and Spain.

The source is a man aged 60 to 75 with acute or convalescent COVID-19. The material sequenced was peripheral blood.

The CDR3 DNA follows: TGTGCCAGCAGCTCCCCCGGACAGAAATCCTACGAGCAGTACTTC. Amino acids: CASSSPGQKSYEQYF. V and J are TRBV5-5 and TRBJ2-7, with D possibly being TRBD1 (6 bases). This CDR3 has 15 amino acids. Germline V gene lookup returns CDR1 SGHKS and CDR2 YYEKEE (reference sequence). With 3 bases removed from V and 1 base from J, the gap between germline ends came to 14 bases.